Listed here are 6 T cell receptor beta chains from one sample, sequenced in a study of cytomegalovirus exposure and HLA in healthy donors. 13 Jbeta primers and 60 Vbeta primers were used for the PCR. Measured with immunoSEQ multiplex PCR; TCRdb has only the in-frame clones, and not every one. Of roughly 220,000 clones in the sample, approximately 78% were seen once. Sequencing input: PBMCs. The receptors here all came from a man aged 25-40 years in good health and CMV-seronegative.

A single count supports this clone. V gene TRBV7-3 combines with J gene TRBJ1-1, with unresolved D. The V gene lost 4 bases and the J gene lost 5 bases, with 11 bases spanning the gap. Germline CDR1 is SGHTA and CDR2 is FQGTGA. The CDR3 totals 13 residues. Here the CDR3 DNA reads TGTGCCAGCAGCTCGACCGGGGTGACTGAAGCTTTCTTT. Residues: CASSSTGVTEAFF. Full variable domain (outside the CDR3, taken from reference TRBV7-3 and TRBJ1-1): GAGVSQTPSNKVTEKGKYVELRCDPISGHTALYWYRQSLGQGPEFLIYFQGTGAADDSGLPNDRFFAVRPEGSVSTLKIQRTERGDSAVYLCASSSTGVTEAFFGQGTRLTVV.

The chain combines TRBV2 with TRBJ1-1, with 8 bases lining up with TRBD1. Germline V gene data show CDR1 as SNHLY and CDR2 as FYNNEI. V dropped 10 bases and J dropped 2; count of bases not matched to a gene: 6. CDR3 length equals 13 residues. CDR3 DNA: TGTGCCACCTCGGGACAGGTTAACACTGAAGCTTTCTTT. Amino acids: CATSGQVNTEAFF.

This chain uses TRBV15 with TRBJ1-6; 9 bases are a match to TRBD1. The V and J ends lost 1 base and 7 bases, in that order; junction bases with no gene match: 5. This CDR3 has 16 amino acids. The V gene's germline CDR1 is LNHNV and CDR2 YYDKDF (reference sequence). CDR3 loop: CATSRVAGTGNSPLHF. CDR3 bases: TGTGCCACCAGCAGAGTCGCCGGGACAGGGAATTCACCCCTCCACTTT.

The chain has TRBV7-8 and TRBJ2-3; 10 nucleotides line up with TRBD2. Per germline, CDR1 SGHVS and CDR2 FQNEAQ. This CDR3 contains 17 residues. With 5 bases clipped from V and 2 bases from J, the junction kept 10 bases outside the gene matches. The CDR3 protein is CASSLRAGLAVTDTQYF. The CDR3 nucleotides read TGTGCCAGCAGCCTACGCGCAGGACTAGCGGTCACAGATACGCAGTATTTT.

This clone is a singleton in its sample. This chain links TRBV7-3 with TRBJ1-3; D is undetermined. This CDR3 is built from 14 residues. Trimming took off 3 bases at V and 0 bases at J, with 6 bases between the two ends. CDR1 is SGHTA, CDR2 FQGTGA, per germline. The DNA for the CDR3 is TGTGCCAGCAGCTTTTCGAGCTCTGGAAACACCATATATTTT. Its translation is CASSFSSSGNTIYF.

V is TRBV12-5 and J is TRBJ2-3, with D perhaps TRBD2 (5 bases). With 1 base removed from V and 0 bases from J, the gap between germline ends came to 11 bases. Germline lookup yields CDR1 LGHNT and CDR2 FRNRAP. There are 16 residues in the CDR3. The DNA of the CDR3 is TGTGCTAGTGGTTTGGACACTTGGACTAGCACAGATACGCAGTATTTT. This sequence encodes CASGLDTWTSTDTQYF.